This T cell receptor (beta chain) derives from a study of cytomegalovirus exposure and HLA in healthy donors. Notes on the study in general: Reported findings show TCR beta sequences accurately forecast HLA-A and HLA-B alleles in most subjects. Donor immune exposure was known only as CMV serostatus.

In the PCR, 60 Vbeta and 13 Jbeta primers were used. The protocol was immunoSEQ multiplex PCR, while the TCRdb copy is restricted to in-frame clones and leaves out a portion. Of 120,000 or so clones in the sample, more than 70% were seen once. All the people who gave samples were healthy bone marrow donors. Notes on this clone: Its antigen remains unidentified.

V dropped 0 bases and J dropped 4; count of bases not matched to a gene: 10. CDR3 length: 17 amino acids. Germline V CDR1 and CDR2: WNHNN, SYGVQD (reference sequence). This TCR derives from a man in his fifties in good health and CMV-seronegative. J is TRBJ2-7 and V is TRBV10-1; 9 bases agree with TRBD2. Sequencing was carried out using PBMCs. CDR3 residues: CASSESRSSGARYEQYF. The CDR3 DNA reads as TGCGCCAGCAGTGAGTCGAGGTCTAGCGGGGCTCGATACGAGCAGTACTTC.